Listed here are 12 T cell receptor beta chains from one sample, sequenced in a study of T cell repertoires in cytomegalovirus infection. These TCRs' antigens remain unknown. TCRdb analysed the reads with MiXCR anew, one entry per CDR3 protein. The table shows tens of thousands of distinct CDR3 sequences, with around 20% occurring only once. The input for sequencing was CD8+ T cells from cultured PBMCs, taken from culture after CMV antigen stimulation. The receptors originated from a human donor in good health (CMV status not recorded). Some clones in this sample may be carry-over from other donors' samples.

The gene calls are TRBV7-6 and TRBJ2-1; TRBD2 matches 7 bases. In germline, CDR1 is SGHVS, CDR2 FNYEAQ. The ends lost 5 bases at V and 0 bases at J; junction bases unmatched: 7. The CDR3 is 16 amino acids. For the CDR3, the DNA is TGTGCCAGCAGCGTAGAGCGGGGAAGCTCCTACAATGAGCAGTTCTTC. Its translation is CASSVERGSSYNEQFF.

This clonotype came up a few times. The rearrangement joins TRBV7-2 to TRBJ2-3, with 9 positions matching TRBD2. The germline V gene has CDR1 SGHTA and CDR2 FQGNSA. The junction had 5 bases not matched to a gene; V was cut back by 5 bases and J by 2 bases. The CDR3 runs 15 residues. CDR3 in amino acids: CASSTTSGFTDTQYF. Here the CDR3 DNA reads TGTGCCAGCAGCACGACTAGCGGATTCACAGATACGCAGTATTTT.

This clonotype appeared a few times. V and J are TRBV15 and TRBJ2-7; the match to TRBD2 covers 8 bases. The CDR3 has 15 amino acids. The V gene end was trimmed by 8 bases and the J gene end by 4 bases; junction bases not matched to a gene: 13. The germline V gene has CDR1 LNHNV and CDR2 YYDKDF (reference sequence). This CDR3 reads CATGEDSGALYEQYF. DNA of the CDR3: TGTGCCACCGGGGAGGATAGCGGGGCCCTATACGAGCAGTACTTC.

V gene TRBV4-1 combines with J gene TRBJ2-1, with 7 positions matching TRBD2. After removal of 0 bases from V and 4 bases from J, the junction contained 12 bases not matched to a gene. The length of the CDR3 is 18 residues. Germline V gene sequence: CDR1 MGHRA, CDR2 YSYEKL. The CDR3, as DNA: TGCGCCAGCAGCCAAGACGCCCCCGGGGAGGGGCTTTACAATGAGCAGTTCTTC. Amino acid sequence: CASSQDAPGEGLYNEQFF.

This clonotype was seen more than once but under ten times. The chain carries TRBV5-5 and TRBJ2-7; a possible D gene is TRBD2 (5 bases). From germline, CDR1 is SGHKS and CDR2 YYEKEE (reference sequence). The CDR3 loop spans 13 amino acids. Between the trimmed V and J ends, which lost 3 bases and 3 bases, there was a span of 10 bases. CDR3 coding DNA: TGTGCCAGCAGCTGGGGTGAGGGCTACGAGCAGTACTTC. It translates to CASSWGEGYEQYF.

This chain's CDR3 is CSASESFDTQYF. The CDR3 DNA sequence: TGCAGTGCTAGTGAGTCGTTTGATACGCAGTATTTT. This chain links TRBV20-1 with TRBJ2-3; D is uncertain. V gave up 3 bases and J gave up 6 bases, with 10 bases separating them. The CDR3 sequence is 12 residues long. The germline gives CDR1 DFQATT, CDR2 SNEGSKA (reference sequence).

This clonotype was observed a few times. The chain employs TRBV30 and TRBJ2-1; 10 nucleotides line up with TRBD2. V gave up 3 bases and J gave up 12 bases; unmatched junction bases: 8. The CDR3 covers 13 residues. Germline V gene lookup returns CDR1 GTSNPN and CDR2 SVGIG (reference sequence). Written as DNA, the CDR3 is TGTGCCTGGAGCAGTAGCGGGGGGAAAGGGCAGTTCTTC. Its protein product is CAWSSSGGKGQFF. Full variable domain (remainder filled in from reference TRBV30 and TRBJ2-1): SQTIHQWPATLVQPVGSPLSLECTVEGTSNPNLYWYRQAAGRGLQLLFYSVGIGQISSEVPQNLSASRPQDRQFILSSKKLLLSDSGFYLCAWSSSGGKGQFFGPGTRLTVL.

There are a few counts of this clonotype. The chain employs TRBV12-3 or TRBV12-4 and TRBJ2-7; D is uncertain. The CDR3 totals 14 residues. The V end lost 4 bases, the J end lost 0 bases, and 10 bases lay between the germline ends. Here the CDR3 DNA reads TGTGCCAGCAGTTATGGAACGGTCTCCTACGAGCAGTACTTC. Amino acid sequence: CASSYGTVSYEQYF.

This clonotype was recorded a few times. V is TRBV12-3 or TRBV12-4 and J is TRBJ1-1, with TRBD1 matching over 8 bases. The CDR3 length is 14 residues. V shed 5 bases, J shed 4 bases, and the junction held 6 bases outside the gene matches. This chain's CDR3 is CASSAGQGGTEAFF. DNA of the CDR3: TGTGCCAGCAGTGCTGGACAGGGAGGCACTGAAGCTTTCTTT.

This clonotype has just a few counts. The chain has TRBV7-9 and TRBJ2-2, with D unclear. The germline gives CDR1 SEHNR, CDR2 FQNEAQ (reference sequence). The CDR3 consists of 15 residues. Deletions cut 5 bases from V and 3 bases from J, with 13 bases between. The CDR3 loop reads CASSPAYGDTGELFF. The CDR3 nucleotides read TGTGCCAGCAGCCCCGCGTATGGGGACACCGGGGAGCTGTTTTTT.

The chain recombines TRBV7-2 with TRBJ2-7; the match to TRBD1 covers 9 bases. V dropped 5 bases and J dropped 1; count of bases not matched to a gene: 6. The CDR3 is made up of 15 amino acids. The germline CDR1 and CDR2 sequences are SGHTA and FQGNSA. CDR3 sequence: CASSPIGTGSYEQYF. CDR3 nucleotides: TGTGCCAGCAGCCCAATCGGGACAGGGTCCTACGAGCAGTACTTC.

This clonotype has just a few counts. The rearrangement joins TRBV5-6 to TRBJ1-1; D is unresolved. This CDR3 has 12 amino acids. Germline V lookup: CDR1 SGHDT, CDR2 YYEEEE. V shed 3 bases and J shed 3 bases, with 6 bases lying between them. Here the CDR3 DNA reads TGTGCCAGCAGCTCCGGTGACACTGAAGCTTTCTTT. Its protein is CASSSGDTEAFF.